This T cell receptor beta chain emerged from a study of blood T cell repertoires in COVID-19. Study-wide context: PBMCs, B-cell-depleted T cells, or T cells were the source of the cDNA or gDNA that made up the material.

V lost 2 bases and J lost 1; bases outside the gene matches: 5. This CDR3 has 16 amino acids. Germline V gives CDR1 KGHDR, CDR2 SFDVKD. Profiled with immunoSEQ multiplex PCR; TCRdb holds only in-frame clones, not every one. The sample includes hundreds of thousands of clones, roughly 89% of them seen just once. This chain uses TRBV24-1 with TRBJ2-5; 8 bases fit TRBD1. The receptor's source is a man aged 18 to 35 with COVID-19, enrolled during active disease. Sequenced sample: peripheral blood. Here the CDR3 DNA reads TGTGCCACCAGTGATTCCCGCAGGGGGCTCCAAGAGACCCAGTACTTC. Translated: CATSDSRRGLQETQYF.